The rows below give T cell receptor beta chains drawn from one sample of a study of Graves' ophthalmopathy and Graves' hyperthyroidism. TCRdb reprocessed the multiplex PCR reads via MiXCR and lists one record per CDR3 protein. The sample shows around 340,000 distinct CDR3 sequences, 15% to 20% of them seen only once. The specimen was peripheral blood. These receptor sequences come from an adult man with Graves' ophthalmopathy. CDR3s include the opening cysteine and the closing phenylalanine or tryptophan. A D gene is named only where the DNA matches it firmly. Not every row has a clone size; where given, it reads once, few, many or a size class.

14	TRBD1	many	TRBV20-1	TRBJ2-7	TGCAGTGCCATCCCGGGACAGGGTATCAACGAGCAGTACTTC	CSAIPGQGINEQYF
15	-	-	TRBV12-3/TRBV12-4	TRBJ1-2	TGTGCCAGCAGTTTCGGGGACGGAGCTAACTATGGCTACACCTTC	CASSFGDGANYGYTF
14	-	many	TRBV27	TRBJ1-5	TGTGCCAGCAGTTTAATCTGGGATAATCAGCCCCAGCATTTT	CASSLIWDNQPQHF
14	-	many	TRBV9	TRBJ1-5	TGTGCCAGCAGCGTTTCACAGGCTGGGGGGCCCCAGCATTTT	CASSVSQAGGPQHF
14	TRBD1	many	TRBV12-5	TRBJ2-7	TGTGCTCCAGGGACAGGGGGGACTCCCTCCGAGCAGTACTTC	CAPGTGGTPSEQYF
15	-	many	TRBV19	TRBJ1-5	TGTGCCAGTAGTATAGTTTGGGGGATCGATCAGCCCCAGCATTTT	CASSIVWGIDQPQHF
15	-	many	TRBV25-1	TRBJ2-5	TGTGCCAGCAGTGAATTCTTGGGGGGCGGAGAGACCCAGTACTTC	CASSEFLGGGETQYF
14	-	many	TRBV29-1	TRBJ1-2	TGCAGCGTTGGACCCCCCCGGGGGCCGGATGGCTACACCTTC	CSVGPPRGPDGYTF
13	TRBD1	-	TRBV12-3/TRBV12-4	TRBJ1-1	TGTGCCAGCATGAGGGGACAGGGAGCTGAAGCTTTCTTT	CASMRGQGAEAFF
16	TRBD2	-	TRBV7-2	TRBJ2-5	TGTGCCAGCAGCTCCGTTCGCGGACTAGCGGGAGAGACCCAGTACTTC	CASSSVRGLAGETQYF
15	-	many	TRBV30	TRBJ2-2	TGTGCCTGGAGTCCACAGGGCGAAGGCACCGGGGAGCTGTTTTTT	CAWSPQGEGTGELFF
13	-	many	TRBV18	TRBJ2-5	TGTGCCAGCTCACAGGATCCTTCAGAGACCCAGTACTTC	CASSQDPSETQYF
14	TRBD2	-	TRBV28	TRBJ2-3	TGTGCCAGCAGTGTAGCGGGAGATACAGATACGCAGTATTTT	CASSVAGDTDTQYF
15	TRBD1	many	TRBV15	TRBJ2-5	TGTGCCACCAGCAGAGTGGACAGGGGACGGGAGACCCAGTACTTC	CATSRVDRGRETQYF
15	-	many	TRBV11-2	TRBJ1-1	TGTGCCAGCAGCTTACCCTTCCAGGTTAGCCCTGAAGCTTTCTTT	CASSLPFQVSPEAFF
15	-	many	TRBV5-1	TRBJ2-7	TGCGCCAGCAGCCCCGTGGGGGGCTCGCCCTACGAGCAGTACTTC	CASSPVGGSPYEQYF
14	-	-	TRBV6-5	TRBJ1-2	TGTGCCAGCAGTTCGCCCAACACTGGCCATGGCTACACCTTC	CASSSPNTGHGYTF
13	-	many	TRBV10-3	TRBJ2-7	TGTGCCATCAGTGAGTCGGGGACCTACGAGCAGTACTTC	CAISESGTYEQYF
15	TRBD1	-	TRBV6-1	TRBJ1-1	TGTGCCAGCAGGCAACCGGGACAGGGGAGCACTGAAGCTTTCTTT	CASRQPGQGSTEAFF
16	TRBD1	many	TRBV28	TRBJ2-5	TGTGCCAGCAGTTTATCAGTTGGACAGGGGGAGGAGACCCAGTACTTC	CASSLSVGQGEETQYF
11	-	many	TRBV30	TRBJ1-1	TGTGCCTGGACCGGAACGGCCGAAGCTTTCTTT	CAWTGTAEAFF
20	TRBD2	many	TRBV12-3/TRBV12-4	TRBJ2-2	TGTGCCAGCAGTTTACGGGCTAGCGGGGGCCCAATCGCCCACACCGGGGAGCTGTTTTTT	CASSLRASGGPIAHTGELFF
16	-	many	TRBV5-1	TRBJ1-6	TGCGCCAGCAGCTCGGCTCTCAGTGGTGGGAATTCACCCCTCCACTTT	CASSSALSGGNSPLHF
15	TRBD1	many	TRBV19	TRBJ1-1	TGTGCCAGTAGTAGGAGCTCGGCAGGGGGAACGGAGGCTTTCTTT	CASSRSSAGGTEAFF
12	-	many	TRBV12-3/TRBV12-4	TRBJ1-3	TGTGCCAGCACCCAATCGATAAACACCATATATTTT	CASTQSINTIYF
16	TRBD2	many	TRBV6-5	TRBJ2-7	TGTGCCAGCAGTTACTCGTGGAGCGGGACGTCCTACGAGCAGTACTTC	CASSYSWSGTSYEQYF
15	-	many	TRBV7-2	TRBJ2-7	TGTGCCAGCAGCTTCGGCGGGGTCACCTCCTACGAGCAGTACTTC	CASSFGGVTSYEQYF
14	-	many	TRBV6-1	TRBJ1-1	TGTGCCAGCAGCCCCGGTGGACCGAACGCTGAAGCTTTCTTT	CASSPGGPNAEAFF
14	TRBD1	-	TRBV6-1	TRBJ1-2	TGTGCCAGCAACCCCAGACAGGGGATGAGGGGCTACACCTTC	CASNPRQGMRGYTF
16	TRBD2	many	TRBV7-8	TRBJ2-2	TGTGCCAGCAGCTCACGGGCGGGGGGGCCGGCCGGGGAGCTGTTTTTT	CASSSRAGGPAGELFF
12	-	-	TRBV30	TRBJ2-5	TGTGCCTGGAGGGGGAGCCAAGAGACCCAGTACTTC	CAWRGSQETQYF
14	-	many	TRBV20-1	TRBJ2-7	TGCAGTGCTAGCCCCGGTCTGCGGGGCTACGAGCAGTACTTC	CSASPGLRGYEQYF
14	TRBD2	few	TRBV10-3	TRBJ2-7	TGTGCCATCAGCAAACAGGGACTAGGATACGAGCAGTACTTC	CAISKQGLGYEQYF
12	TRBD1	-	TRBV12-3/TRBV12-4	TRBJ1-1	TGTGCCAGCGGACAGGGGCAACTAGAAGCTTTCTTT	CASGQGQLEAFF
13	-	many	TRBV29-1	TRBJ1-3	TGCAGCGCTCAGGAGAGCTCTGGAAACACCATATATTTT	CSAQESSGNTIYF
15	TRBD2	many	TRBV20-1	TRBJ2-3	TGCAGTGCCCATCGGACTAGCGGGGTCACAGATACGCAGTATTTT	CSAHRTSGVTDTQYF
17	-	few	TRBV28	TRBJ2-5	TGTGCCAGCAGTGCCCGCTCGCTGGGGGAACCTCAAGAGACCCAGTACTTC	CASSARSLGEPQETQYF
14	-	many	TRBV6-2/TRBV6-3	TRBJ2-7	TGTGCCAGCAGTTACTCTGAAATTACCTACGAGCAGTACTTC	CASSYSEITYEQYF
14	-	-	TRBV12-3/TRBV12-4	TRBJ1-5	TGTGCCAGCAGTTTGGACAATTGGGATCAGCCCCAGCATTTT	CASSLDNWDQPQHF
16	TRBD1	many	TRBV10-3	TRBJ1-3	TGTGCCATCAGTCCCGGGACAGGAGGTACTGGAAACACCATATATTTT	CAISPGTGGTGNTIYF
12	-	-	TRBV12-3/TRBV12-4	TRBJ2-2	TGTGCCAGCAAAAGGGGCTCCGGGGAGCTGTTTTTT	CASKRGSGELFF
14	TRBD2	-	TRBV20-1	TRBJ2-7	TGCAGTGCCAGTAGCGGGAGTAGGGGATACGAGCAGTACTTC	CSASSGSRGYEQYF
12	-	many	TRBV20-1	TRBJ2-7	TGCGGGTGGAGACTGGGGGGTAGGGAGCAGTACTTC	CGWRLGGREQYF
15	-	many	TRBV19	TRBJ1-5	TGTGCCAGTAGTGGTAGCGCGAATAGCAATCAGCCCCAGCATTTT	CASSGSANSNQPQHF
14	-	many	TRBV6-2/TRBV6-3	TRBJ2-7	TGTGCCAGCAGCTACGTAGCCGCGCGTGACGAGCAGTACTTC	CASSYVAARDEQYF
15	TRBD2	many	TRBV27	TRBJ2-5	TGTGCCAGCAGTCCAAGTCTAGCGGGAATAGAGACCCAGTACTTC	CASSPSLAGIETQYF
16	-	few	TRBV5-1	TRBJ2-2	TGCGCCAGCGGCCGGGGAGTCAGGGGCCCCACCGGGGAGCTGTTTTTT	CASGRGVRGPTGELFF
18	-	many	TRBV28	TRBJ1-1	TGTGCCAGCAGTTTACCAATGTGGGGTAAGGGGGGTACCACTGAAGCTTTCTTT	CASSLPMWGKGGTTEAFF
15	TRBD1	many	TRBV2	TRBJ1-5	TGTGCCAGCAGTGCAGACAGGGTTTGGAATCAGCCCCAGCATTTT	CASSADRVWNQPQHF
10	-	-	TRBV29-1	TRBJ1-1	TGCAGCGTCATGGACACTGAAGCTTTCTTT	CSVMDTEAFF
13	-	many	TRBV6-2/TRBV6-3	TRBJ1-2	TGTGCCAGCAGCTCAAGGCGGGCTGATGGCTACACCTTC	CASSSRRADGYTF
13	TRBD1	many	TRBV5-1	TRBJ1-1	TGCGCCAGCAGGGTGGACAGGGGCTATGAAGCTTTCTTT	CASRVDRGYEAFF
14	TRBD1	many	TRBV28	TRBJ1-2	TGTGCCAGCTGGGAGACAGGGGGGATTGCAGGCTACACCTTC	CASWETGGIAGYTF
14	-	few	TRBV6-5	TRBJ1-2	TGTGCCAGCAGTTACTCGTATTCCGTCTATGGCTACACCTTC	CASSYSYSVYGYTF
15	-	-	TRBV27	TRBJ2-7	TGTGCCAGCAGCCCATCCCCGGGAATTGGGTATGAGCAGTACTTC	CASSPSPGIGYEQYF